This T cell receptor beta chain was found in a study of blood T cell repertoires in COVID-19. About the research overall: Samples representing acute and convalescent COVID-19 were sourced from the United States, Italy and Spain. From T cells, B-cell-depleted T cells, or PBMCs came the material, which was cDNA or gDNA.

This CDR3 has 14 residues. Germline CDR1 is SGHTA and CDR2 is FQGNSA. With 5 bases clipped from V and 6 bases from J, the junction kept 9 bases outside the gene matches. Methods used by the authors: By means of reference gene primer amplification, nucleated cell counts were estimated. The assay was immunoSEQ multiplex PCR, and TCRdb's table has in-frame clones only and misses some. V, J and clone size are those of that table, while D and trimming were read from the DNA. The repertoire holds about 75,000 clones, with around two thirds as singletons. This clonotype originated in a human donor with acute or convalescent COVID-19. The donor label of this sample is uncertain. Source material: peripheral blood. The J gene is TRBJ1-1, the V gene TRBV7-2; 7 bases agree with TRBD1. The CDR3, as DNA: TGTGCCAGCAGCACCAGACAGGGTACCGCTGAAGCTTTCTTT. Translating it yields CASSTRQGTAEAFF. Looking up the rest from reference TRBV7-2 and TRBJ1-1 gives the full variable domain: GAGVSQSPSNKVTEKGKDVELRCDPISGHTALYWYRQSLGQGLEFLIYFQGNSAPDKSGLPSDRFSAERTGGSVSTLTIQRTQQEDSAVYLCASSTRQGTAEAFFGQGTRLTVV.